Shown below are 19 T cell receptor beta chains from a single sample sequenced in a study of blood T cell repertoires in COVID-19. This table comes from immunoSEQ multiplex PCR, and its TCRdb copy is limited to in-frame clones, with some not included. The sample contains roughly 110,000 clones, 80% to 85% of which appear only once. The specimen sequenced was peripheral blood. These receptors were collected from a man between 65 and 85 years old with acute or convalescent COVID-19.

The chain carries TRBV7-8 and TRBJ1-5, with 7 bases that match TRBD1. The CDR3 covers 16 residues. The germline gives CDR1 SGHVS, CDR2 FQNEAQ. Unmatched junction bases numbered 9, after V lost 5 bases and J lost 2 bases. CDR3 sequence reads: CASSPNRGGGNQPQHF. Written as DNA, the CDR3 is TGTGCCAGCAGCCCCAACAGGGGAGGCGGCAATCAGCCCCAGCATTTT.

The chain carries TRBV7-2 and TRBJ2-2, with a weak D call TRBD2 (7 bases). CDR1 SGHTA and CDR2 FQGNSA come from the germline V gene. The CDR3 contains 15 residues. V was shortened by 0 bases and J by 7 bases, with 12 bases between the two germline ends. Here the CDR3 reads CASSLAGGHIGELFF. The CDR3 coding sequence is TGTGCCAGCAGCTTAGCGGGGGGGCACATCGGGGAGCTGTTTTTT.

V and J are TRBV6-1 and TRBJ2-6, with 9 bases lining up with TRBD1. Per the germline V gene, CDR1 is MNHNS and CDR2 is SASEGT. J was trimmed by 0 bases and V by 4 bases; bases with no gene match: 4. The length of the CDR3 is 17 residues. The CDR3 is CASSGGQGSSGANVLTF. For the CDR3, the DNA is TGTGCCAGCAGTGGAGGACAGGGGAGCTCTGGGGCCAACGTCCTGACTTTC.

V and J are TRBV6-2 or TRBV6-3 and TRBJ2-5; 10 bases fit TRBD2. The CDR3 is made up of 19 amino acids. Per germline, CDR1 MNHEY and CDR2 SVGEGT. Trimming at V came to 0 bases and at J to 1 base, leaving 11 bases not matched to a gene. In nucleotides, the CDR3 is TGTGCCAGCAGTTACTCCCTTTTTAAGCGGGGGGGCCCCCAAGAGACCCAGTACTTC. It is translated as CASSYSLFKRGGPQETQYF.

Turning to this clone: Just one base apart from a much larger clone, this may be a read error. V is TRBV5-5 and J is TRBJ1-5; unclear D gene. Germline loops: CDR1 SGHKS, CDR2 YYEKEE (reference sequence). The CDR3 covers 13 residues. The CDR3 DNA reads TGTGCCAGCAGCGCCGGGAGCAATCAGCTCCAGCATTTT. Its translation is CASSAGSNQLQHF.

The V gene is TRBV19, the J gene TRBJ1-2; D may be TRBD1 (5 bases). Germline V gene lookup returns CDR1 LNHDA and CDR2 SQIVND (reference sequence). V lost 5 bases to trimming and J lost 4 bases, with 17 bases between them. The CDR3 covers 15 residues. CDR3 amino acids: CASSPSTDIPYGYTF. The CDR3 region has the DNA TGTGCCAGTAGTCCTTCGACGGACATTCCCTATGGCTACACCTTC.

This clone appeared once. The V and J genes are TRBV27 and TRBJ1-5; TRBD1 matches at 7 bases. The germline gives CDR1 MNHEY, CDR2 SMNVEV (reference sequence). After removal of 0 bases from V and 0 bases from J, the junction contained 8 bases not matched to a gene. The CDR3 runs to 18 residues. CDR3 in DNA: TGTGCCAGCAGTTTATCTCCACAGGGGAGGTCTAGCAATCAGCCCCAGCATTTT. It specifies CASSLSPQGRSSNQPQHF.

This sequence joins TRBV10-3 and TRBJ1-1; TRBD1 might be the D (6 bases). This CDR3 spans 15 amino acids. Trimming shortened V by 9 bases and J by 0 bases, and 17 bases separated the two germline ends. Germline values: CDR1 ENHRY, CDR2 SYGVKD. The CDR3 sequence: CAIKGQTLMNTEAFF. The CDR3 nucleotides are TGTGCCATTAAAGGACAGACTCTCATGAACACTGAAGCTTTCTTT.

Of note for this clone: This sample includes further DNA sequences coding for the same CDR3. The genes are TRBV9 and TRBJ1-1; D gene uncertain. Trimming pared 7 bases from V and 0 bases from J, leaving 7 bases between. CDR1 and CDR2 (germline): SGDLS, YYNGEE. The CDR3 is made up of 12 amino acids. For the CDR3, the DNA is TGTGCCAGCTCGCGAGTGAACACTGAAGCTTTCTTT. Encoded protein: CASSRVNTEAFF.

The CDR3 loop is CSVDNLGRYTF. Here the CDR3 DNA reads TGCAGCGTTGATAATTTAGGCAGGTACACCTTC. The rearrangement joins TRBV29-1 to TRBJ1-2; D uncertain. The germline V and J ends were trimmed by 3 bases and 11 bases, with 13 bases remaining between them. The CDR3 length is 11 residues. Germline loops: CDR1 SQVTM, CDR2 ANQGSEA.

The chain has TRBV18 and TRBJ1-1; D uncertain. The CDR3 sequence is 14 residues long. CDR1 is KGHSH, CDR2 LQKENI, per germline. The V and J ends lost 6 bases and 4 bases respectively, with 15 bases between them. This chain's CDR3 is CASSSGSGRTEAFF. The CDR3 DNA reads as TGTGCCAGCTCTTCGGGATCTGGGCGCACTGAAGCTTTCTTT.

The genes are TRBV7-9 and TRBJ1-4; TRBD1 matches at 9 bases. Germline V gives CDR1 SEHNR, CDR2 FQNEAQ (reference sequence). The CDR3 consists of 15 residues. V lost 4 bases and J lost 8; bases outside the gene matches: 8. For the CDR3, the DNA is TGTGCCAGCAGCTCTCGGACAGGGGAAAAGGAAAAACTGTTTTTT. Translation: CASSSRTGEKEKLFF.

This chain connects TRBV5-4 to TRBJ2-5, with 8 nucleotides matching TRBD2. The V gene end was trimmed by 4 bases and the J gene end by 5 bases; junction bases not matched to a gene: 7. The CDR3 totals 14 residues. In germline, CDR1 is SGHNT, CDR2 YYREEE (reference sequence). The CDR3 DNA follows: TGTGCCAGCAGCCCCGGGACTAGAGGGGAGACCCAGTACTTC. Translating it yields CASSPGTRGETQYF.

This clone was counted a single time. This same CDR3 is encoded by further DNA sequences in the sample. The chain recombines TRBV7-3 with TRBJ2-3; 9 nucleotides align to TRBD2. Germline-derived CDR1 and CDR2 are SGHTA and FQGTGA. V lost 2 bases, J lost 2 bases, and 2 bases stayed unmatched. The CDR3 spans 15 residues. The DNA for the CDR3 is TGTGCCAGCAGCTTACGCGGGGGGGTCACAGATACGCAGTATTTT. It yields the protein CASSLRGGVTDTQYF.

The chain combines TRBV7-2 with TRBJ1-1; D unclear. The CDR3 contains 14 residues. Germline assignment: CDR1 SGHTA and CDR2 FQGNSA. The ends were cut back, 6 bases at V and 2 bases at J, with 13 bases in the middle. The chain's CDR3 is CASRWLPENTEAFF. The CDR3 DNA sequence: TGTGCCAGCAGGTGGTTGCCAGAAAACACTGAAGCTTTCTTT.

This clone is a singleton in its sample. The chain uses TRBV24-1 and TRBJ1-2; D is unclear. Trimming took off 4 bases at V and 2 bases at J, with 7 bases between the two ends. The CDR3 sequence is 13 residues long. The germline V gene has CDR1 KGHDR and CDR2 SFDVKD. CDR3 residues: CATSEGGNYGYTF. DNA of the CDR3: TGTGCCACCAGTGAGGGAGGGAACTATGGCTACACCTTC.

This clone occurred once. The chain has TRBV6-5 and TRBJ2-1, with D possibly TRBD2 on 5 matching bases. Germline V lookup: CDR1 MNHEY, CDR2 SVGAGI. The germline V and J ends were trimmed by 7 bases and 13 bases, with 17 bases remaining between them. CDR3 size: 12 residues. CDR3 bases: TGTGCCAGCACCAGGATGGGAGTCGCCCAGTTCTTC. Translation gives CASTRMGVAQFF.

The chain has TRBV5-1 and TRBJ1-1, with a tentative D call TRBD1 (5 bases). V dropped 1 base and J dropped 1 base, with 8 bases sitting between them. Per germline, CDR1 SGHRS and CDR2 YFSETQ. The CDR3 consists of 14 residues. CDR3 sequence (DNA): TGCGCCAGCAGCTTGCAGGGTACGAACACTGAAGCTTTCTTT. Translation: CASSLQGTNTEAFF.

This clone showed up just once. The gene calls are TRBV19 and TRBJ1-2; 7 positions match TRBD1. The germline V gene encodes CDR1 LNHDA and CDR2 SQIVND (reference sequence). After removal of 4 bases from V and 7 bases from J, the junction contained 12 bases not matched to a gene. The CDR3 is 15 residues long. The CDR3 DNA is TGTGCCAGTAGTAATACCCCTGGACAGGCCGCTGGCTACACCTTC. Translation gives CASSNTPGQAAGYTF. Drawing the rest from reference TRBV19 and TRBJ1-2, the complete variable domain is DGGITQSPKYLFRKEGQNVTLSCEQNLNHDAMYWYRQDPGQGLRLIYYSQIVNDFQKGDIAEGYSVSREKKESFPLTVTSAQKNPTAFYLCASSNTPGQAAGYTFGSGTRLTVV.